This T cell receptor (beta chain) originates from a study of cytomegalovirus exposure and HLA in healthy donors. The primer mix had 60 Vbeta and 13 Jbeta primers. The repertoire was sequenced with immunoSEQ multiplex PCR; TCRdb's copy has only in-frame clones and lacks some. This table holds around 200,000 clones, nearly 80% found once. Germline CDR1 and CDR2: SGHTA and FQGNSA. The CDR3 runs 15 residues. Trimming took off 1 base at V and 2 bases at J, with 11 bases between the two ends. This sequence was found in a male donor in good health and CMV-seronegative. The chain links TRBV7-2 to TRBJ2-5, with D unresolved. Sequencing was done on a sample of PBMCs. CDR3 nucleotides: TGTGCCAGCAGCTTAGGGTTCCTAGGTCAAGAGACCCAGTACTTC. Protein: CASSLGFLGQETQYF.